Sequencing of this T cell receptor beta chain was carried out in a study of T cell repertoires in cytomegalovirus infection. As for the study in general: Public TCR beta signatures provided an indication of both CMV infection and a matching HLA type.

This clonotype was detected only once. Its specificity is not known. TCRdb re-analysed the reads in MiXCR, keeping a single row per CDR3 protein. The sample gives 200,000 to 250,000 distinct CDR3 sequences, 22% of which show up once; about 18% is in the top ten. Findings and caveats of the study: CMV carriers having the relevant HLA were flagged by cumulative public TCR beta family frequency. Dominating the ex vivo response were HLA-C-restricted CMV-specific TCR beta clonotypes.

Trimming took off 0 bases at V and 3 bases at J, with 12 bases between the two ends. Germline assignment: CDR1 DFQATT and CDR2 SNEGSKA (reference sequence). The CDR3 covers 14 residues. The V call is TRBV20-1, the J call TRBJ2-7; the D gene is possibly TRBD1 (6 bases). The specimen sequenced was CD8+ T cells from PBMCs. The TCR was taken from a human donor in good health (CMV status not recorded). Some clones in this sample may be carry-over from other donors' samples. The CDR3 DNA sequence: TGCAGTGCTAGAGATATTCAGGGGCTCTACGAGCAGTACTTC. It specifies CSARDIQGLYEQYF.